Following are 29 T cell receptor beta chains from one sample sequenced in a study of control samples from healthy donors and cancer patients. Libraries were prepared by immunoSEQ multiplex PCR; TCRdb keeps only in-frame clonotypes and omits some of them. The sample lists 210,000 or so clones, about 91% occurring once. Sample: blood. Receptors originate from a man aged 25-45 years in good health.

V and J are TRBV12-5 and TRBJ1-4; D is possibly TRBD1 (6 bases). V was shortened by 6 bases and J by 4 bases, with 9 bases between the two germline ends. CDR3 length: 13 amino acids. Germline V gene data show CDR1 as LGHNT and CDR2 as FRNRAP. In nucleotides, the CDR3 is TGTGCTAGTGGCGTACAGGGTAATGAAAAACTGTTTTTT. It yields the protein CASGVQGNEKLFF.

The rearrangement joins TRBV3-1 (or the pseudogene TRBV3-2) to TRBJ1-5, with D possibly matching TRBD1 (5 bases). The CDR3 runs to 17 residues. Trimming left V 1 base short and J 4 bases short, with 17 bases between. The V gene's germline CDR1 is LGHDT and CDR2 YNNKEL (reference sequence). In nucleotides, the CDR3 is TGTGCCAGCAGCCAAGGATACTCCGGGACGGGAAATCAGCCCCAGCATTTT. The encoded protein is CASSQGYSGTGNQPQHF.

The chain recombines TRBV6-5 with TRBJ1-2, with D tentatively TRBD1 (6 bases). Trimming stripped 3 bases from V and 6 bases from J, with 14 bases between. This CDR3 spans 14 amino acids. Per germline, CDR1 MNHEY and CDR2 SVGAGI. This CDR3 is CASSYPTGRNGYTF. The CDR3 DNA sequence: TGTGCCAGCAGTTATCCGACAGGACGGAATGGCTACACCTTC.

This CDR3 reads CASSLGGVEDTQYF. In DNA, the CDR3 is TGCGCCAGCAGCTTGGGAGGGGTGGAAGATACGCAGTATTTT. This chain connects TRBV5-1 to TRBJ2-3; D is tentatively TRBD1 or TRBD2 (5 bases each). Trimming took off 0 bases at V and 5 bases at J, with 10 bases between the two ends. The CDR3 extends over 14 amino acids. Germline CDR1 SGHRS, CDR2 YFSETQ. The full variable domain, with the rest looked up from reference TRBV5-1 and TRBJ2-3, is KAGVTQTPRYLIKTRGQQVTLSCSPISGHRSVSWYQQTPGQGLQFLFEYFSETQRNKGNFPGRFSGRQFSNSRSEMNVSTLELGDSALYLCASSLGGVEDTQYFGPGTRLTVL.

J is TRBJ2-3 and V is TRBV11-2; 11 positions match TRBD2. The CDR3 covers 16 residues. Germline lookup yields CDR1 SGHAT and CDR2 FQNNGV. The V gene end was trimmed by 0 bases and the J gene end by 3 bases; junction bases not matched to a gene: 2. The CDR3 nucleotides are TGTGCCAGCAGCTTAGACCTAGCGGGGGGAACAGATACGCAGTATTTT. Its protein product is CASSLDLAGGTDTQYF.

The chain links TRBV11-2 to TRBJ2-7; D gene ambiguous. CDR1 is SGHAT and CDR2 is FQNNGV in the germline V gene. V was clipped by 1 base and J by 3 bases, with 7 bases between them. The CDR3 is made up of 13 amino acids. The CDR3 loop is CASSLGKYYEQYF. CDR3 DNA sequence: TGTGCCAGCAGCTTAGGGAAATACTACGAGCAGTACTTC.

V usage is TRBV18 and J usage is TRBJ1-3; D unresolved. The CDR3 consists of 13 residues. Germline V CDR1 and CDR2: KGHSH, LQKENI. V was pared by 0 bases and J by 8 bases, with 8 bases between. The CDR3 bases are TGTGCCAGCTCACCACCTCATGGTGACACCATATATTTT. This gives the protein CASSPPHGDTIYF.

This chain joins TRBV5-4 and TRBJ1-1; D uncertain. Germline V lookup: CDR1 SGHNT, CDR2 YYREEE (reference sequence). The CDR3 runs to 14 residues. Trimming removed 0 bases from V and 4 bases from J, with 10 bases in between. DNA of the CDR3: TGTGCCAGCAGCTTGGGAGGGATTGCCACTGAAGCTTTCTTT. This codes for CASSLGGIATEAFF.

Only a few counts were recorded for this clone. Distinct nucleotide sequences in the sample also encode this CDR3. This chain uses TRBV5-1 with TRBJ1-3, with D unresolved. This CDR3 comprises 14 residues. Germline CDR1 SGHRS, CDR2 YFSETQ. Trimming removed 3 bases at V and 0 bases at J, with 7 bases between. In DNA, the CDR3 is TGCGCCAGCAGCTCAGGAGCCTCTGGAAACACCATATATTTT. This translates into CASSSGASGNTIYF.

This rearrangement joins TRBV7-9 to TRBJ1-2; TRBD1 might be the D (6 bases). CDR3 size: 15 residues. Between the trimmed V and J ends, which lost 8 bases and 0 bases, there was a span of 16 bases. Germline V lookup: CDR1 SEHNR, CDR2 FQNEAQ (reference sequence). Here the CDR3 DNA reads TGTGCCAGCCGTCTCGGGGGCGCTCCTAACTATGGCTACACCTTC. Residues: CASRLGGAPNYGYTF.

The chain employs TRBV18 and TRBJ1-2, with 9 bases aligning to TRBD1. The ends lost 1 base at V and 0 bases at J; junction bases unmatched: 6. CDR1 KGHSH and CDR2 LQKENI come from the germline V gene. This CDR3 has 17 amino acids. Here the CDR3 DNA reads TGTGCCAGCTCACCACGGACAGGGGATTTAGCTAACTATGGCTACACCTTC. Encoded protein: CASSPRTGDLANYGYTF.

The chain carries TRBV27 and TRBJ2-6; either TRBD1 or TRBD2 may fit D (5 bases each). CDR1 and CDR2 from the germline V gene are MNHEY and SMNVEV (reference sequence). The CDR3 covers 15 residues. V lost 6 bases and J 2 bases, leaving 11 bases between the germline ends. CDR3 in amino acids: CASRGVSTGANVLTF. The CDR3 DNA reads as TGTGCCAGCAGGGGGGTATCGACTGGGGCCAACGTCCTGACTTTC. Full variable domain (outside the CDR3, taken from reference TRBV27 and TRBJ2-6): EAQVTQNPRYLITVTGKKLTVTCSQNMNHEYMSWYRQDPGLGLRQIYYSMNVEVTDKGDVPEGYKVSRKEKRNFPLILESPSPNQTSLYFCASRGVSTGANVLTFGAGSRLTVL.

This sequence joins TRBV27 and TRBJ1-6; the D is unclear. Trimming removed 6 bases at V and 1 base at J, with 10 bases between. The CDR3 has 15 residues. Per the germline V gene, CDR1 is MNHEY and CDR2 is SMNVEV (reference sequence). The CDR3 loop reads CASRLQRSYNSPLHF. The CDR3 bases are TGTGCCAGCAGGCTCCAAAGGTCCTATAATTCACCCCTCCACTTT.

DNA for the CDR3: TGTGCCAGTAGTATAGCCCCCCCCGGCCTTGGCTACACCTTC. Translated, it gives CASSIAPPGLGYTF. The chain uses TRBV19 and TRBJ1-2, with unresolved D. Trimming cost V 1 base and J 7 bases, with 13 bases left between them. The V gene's germline CDR1 is LNHDA and CDR2 SQIVND (reference sequence). This CDR3 comprises 14 residues.

CDR3 in amino acids: CASTSRGRGTEAFF. For the CDR3, the DNA is TGTGCCAGCACCTCCAGGGGGAGGGGCACTGAAGCTTTCTTT. This chain uses TRBV6-5 with TRBJ1-1, with 7 bases matching TRBD1. The CDR3 totals 14 residues. CDR1 MNHEY and CDR2 SVGAGI come from the germline V gene. The J segment lost 4 bases and the V segment lost 7 bases, leaving 9 bases of the junction unmatched.

A few counts support this clone. The chain uses TRBV11-1 and TRBJ2-3; TRBD2 matches at 7 bases. CDR3 length: 12 residues. Per germline, CDR1 SGHAT and CDR2 FQDESV (reference sequence). The trim removed 5 bases at V and 10 bases at J, leaving 6 bases unmatched. The CDR3 DNA reads TGTGCCAGCAGCCTTGAGCGGGGTGCGCAGTATTTT. Translation gives CASSLERGAQYF.

In DNA form, the CDR3 reads TGTGCCAGCAGCCTCAAGGCTGGAAACACCATATATTTT. The encoded protein is CASSLKAGNTIYF. This chain uses TRBV12-3 or TRBV12-4 with TRBJ1-3; D not resolved. The CDR3 has 13 amino acids. With 6 bases removed from V and 2 bases from J, the gap between germline ends came to 8 bases.

The V gene is TRBV18, the J gene TRBJ2-7; TRBD1 matches at 8 bases. V shed 3 bases, J shed 2 bases, and the junction held 6 bases outside the gene matches. CDR1 and CDR2 (germline): KGHSH, LQKENI. There are 15 residues in the CDR3. CDR3 protein: CASSPPSTGAYEQYF. The CDR3 DNA follows: TGTGCCAGCTCACCTCCCTCGACAGGGGCCTACGAGCAGTACTTC.

J is TRBJ1-6 and V is TRBV19, with D hard to call. CDR1 and CDR2 (germline): LNHDA, SQIVND (reference sequence). The V and J ends lost 5 bases and 10 bases respectively, with 18 bases between them. This CDR3 is 15 amino acids long. This chain's CDR3 is CASSERTVDGSPLHF. The CDR3 nucleotides are TGTGCCAGTAGTGAAAGGACCGTGGACGGATCACCCCTCCACTTT.

The chain uses TRBV5-1 and TRBJ1-1; 9 bases map to TRBD1. Germline-derived CDR1 and CDR2 are SGHRS and YFSETQ. V lost 0 bases and J lost 4; bases outside the gene matches: 4. The CDR3 consists of 15 residues. CDR3 coding DNA: TGCGCCAGCAGCTTGGAGGGACAGGGAGCCACTGAAGCTTTCTTT. Protein product: CASSLEGQGATEAFF. Using reference TRBV5-1 and TRBJ1-1 for the parts outside the CDR3, the full variable domain is KAGVTQTPRYLIKTRGQQVTLSCSPISGHRSVSWYQQTPGQGLQFLFEYFSETQRNKGNFPGRFSGRQFSNSRSEMNVSTLELGDSALYLCASSLEGQGATEAFFGQGTRLTVV.

This chain joins TRBV12-1 and TRBJ2-7; the table calls TRBD2, which could not be checked here. TRBV12-1 is an annotated pseudogene. There are 17 residues in the CDR3. The CDR3 region has the DNA TGTGCCAGCAGCTTTCCCAGGGCTAGCGGCGACTCCTACGAGCAGTACTTC. It codes for CASSFPRASGDSYEQYF.

This chain connects TRBV20-1 to TRBJ1-5; D unclear. The germline V gene has CDR1 DFQATT and CDR2 SNEGSKA (reference sequence). V shed 3 bases and J shed 6 bases, with 9 bases lying between them. The CDR3 extends over 12 amino acids. The CDR3 protein is CSASYGSQPQHF. Here the CDR3 DNA reads TGCAGTGCTAGTTACGGGTCTCAGCCCCAGCATTTT.

This chain uses TRBV4-1 with TRBJ2-2, with 8 positions matching TRBD2. J was trimmed by 5 bases and V by 1 base; bases with no gene match: 6. The CDR3 totals 16 residues. Germline lookup yields CDR1 MGHRA and CDR2 YSYEKL. The CDR3 coding sequence is TGCGCCAGCAGCCAAGTCCTAGCGGGTGGGACCGGGGAGCTGTTTTTT. It is translated as CASSQVLAGGTGELFF.

The gene calls are TRBV3-1 (or the pseudogene TRBV3-2) and TRBJ2-1; tentatively, D is TRBD1 (5 bases). The V gene's germline CDR1 is LGHDT and CDR2 YNNKEL (reference sequence). This CDR3 has 13 amino acids. The ends were cut back, 3 bases at V and 6 bases at J, with 9 bases in the middle. For the CDR3, the DNA is TGTGCCAGCAGCCAGTGGGGCCCCAATGAGCAGTTCTTC. It specifies CASSQWGPNEQFF.

This chain joins TRBV6-1 and TRBJ2-7, with D tentatively TRBD2 (6 bases). Germline V gene data show CDR1 as MNHNS and CDR2 as SASEGT. Between the trimmed V and J ends, which lost 2 bases and 2 bases, there was a span of 16 bases. The CDR3 totals 16 residues. CDR3 DNA: TGTGCCAGCAGTGAATCGACGGGGGATTCACCCTACGAGCAGTACTTC. It yields the protein CASSESTGDSPYEQYF.

This rearrangement joins TRBV2 to TRBJ2-7; a weak D match, TRBD2 (6 bases). Germline V gene data show CDR1 as SNHLY and CDR2 as FYNNEI. V gave up 6 bases and J gave up 2 bases, with 14 bases separating them. The CDR3 has 14 amino acids. CDR3 bases: TGTGCCAGCAGAGGCGGGGTCCGCACCTACGAGCAGTACTTC. Translated: CASRGGVRTYEQYF.

The chain is built from TRBV9 and TRBJ2-3, with no clear D. Germline CDR1 is SGDLS and CDR2 is YYNGEE. The CDR3 is 15 amino acids. V gave up 1 base and J gave up 1 base, with 10 bases separating them. The CDR3 sequence is CASSVTGFGTDTQYF. The CDR3 nucleotides are TGTGCCAGCAGCGTAACCGGGTTCGGCACAGATACGCAGTATTTT.

This clone occurred once. J is TRBJ2-7 and V is TRBV27, with a tentative D call TRBD2 (5 bases). The CDR3 contains 15 residues. V dropped 3 bases and J dropped 3 bases, with 15 bases sitting between them. The germline V gene has CDR1 MNHEY and CDR2 SMNVEV (reference sequence). The CDR3 here is CASSFAGQRNYEQYF. In DNA, the CDR3 is TGTGCCAGCAGTTTTGCGGGCCAGAGAAACTACGAGCAGTACTTC.

The chain carries TRBV5-4 and TRBJ1-3; a weak D match, TRBD1 (5 bases). V was shortened by 5 bases and J by 6 bases, with 12 bases between the two germline ends. This CDR3 region has 13 residues. Per the germline V gene, CDR1 is SGHNT and CDR2 is YYREEE (reference sequence). The CDR3 coding sequence is TGTGCCAGCAGATCCGGGACGTCAAACACCATATATTTT. The encoded protein is CASRSGTSNTIYF.